One sample yielded the 26 T cell receptor beta chains listed below, sequenced in a study of blood T cell repertoires in COVID-19. Data came from immunoSEQ multiplex PCR; TCRdb stores just in-frame clones and leaves some out. Of fewer than 250,000 clones listed, about 82% are singletons. The sequenced sample was peripheral blood. The receptors were sampled from a woman between 55 and 75 years old with active or convalescent COVID-19.

The chain combines TRBV12-3 or TRBV12-4 with TRBJ1-1, with D unclear. Trimming shortened V by 5 bases and J by 3 bases, and 10 bases separated the two germline ends. The CDR3 consists of 13 residues. The CDR3 reads CASSTGGYTEAFF. As DNA, the CDR3 is TGTGCCAGCAGTACGGGAGGATACACTGAAGCTTTCTTT.

The genes are TRBV18 and TRBJ1-1; D is possibly TRBD1 (6 bases). This CDR3 is built from 15 residues. CDR1 and CDR2 (germline): KGHSH, LQKENI. V lost 5 bases and J 3 bases, leaving 16 bases between the germline ends. The CDR3 sequence is CASSSPGEGDTEAFF. The CDR3 nucleotides read TGTGCCAGCTCAAGCCCCGGGGAGGGGGACACTGAAGCTTTCTTT.

J is TRBJ1-2 and V is TRBV7-2; D remains unclear. The V gene lost 1 base and the J gene lost 8 bases, with 11 bases spanning the gap. Germline-derived CDR1 and CDR2 are SGHTA and FQGNSA. The length of the CDR3 is 13 residues. CDR3 DNA: TGTGCCAGCAGCTTAGGTTACGACGGGGGCTACACCTTC. Translated, it gives CASSLGYDGGYTF.

This clone was detected only a few times. This rearrangement joins TRBV28 to TRBJ2-2; possibly TRBD2 for D (6 bases). The germline V and J ends were trimmed by 7 bases and 3 bases, with 15 bases remaining between them. Germline V gives CDR1 MDHEN, CDR2 SYDVKM. This CDR3 is built from 15 residues. CDR3 sequence (DNA): TGTGCCAGCACCATCGGGGGAGTTTACACCGGGGAGCTGTTTTTT. This translates into CASTIGGVYTGELFF.

The chain links TRBV19 to TRBJ1-1; TRBD1 agrees at 11 bases. Germline-derived CDR1 and CDR2 are LNHDA and SQIVND (reference sequence). This CDR3 is 15 amino acids long. The J segment lost 2 bases and the V segment lost 5 bases, leaving 4 bases of the junction unmatched. CDR3 in amino acids: CASSPGTGGNTEAFF. DNA of the CDR3: TGTGCCAGTAGTCCCGGGACAGGGGGTAACACTGAAGCTTTCTTT.

The rearrangement uses TRBV19 and TRBJ2-7; 9 positions match TRBD1. J gave up 5 bases and V 3 bases, and 8 bases lay outside the gene matches. The length of the CDR3 is 15 residues. CDR1 is LNHDA and CDR2 is SQIVND in the germline V gene (reference sequence). This CDR3 reads CASSMGTGYFNEQYF. CDR3 nucleotides: TGTGCCAGTAGTATGGGGACAGGGTATTTCAACGAGCAGTACTTC.

The chain couples TRBV18 to TRBJ2-4, with D unclear. The CDR3 runs to 15 residues. From germline, CDR1 is KGHSH and CDR2 LQKENI. Trimming removed 3 bases at V and 0 bases at J, with 9 bases between. This CDR3 is CASSPAAIAKNIQYF. CDR3 nucleotides: TGTGCCAGCTCACCGGCGGCTATAGCCAAAAACATTCAGTACTTC.

The chain recombines TRBV10-2 with TRBJ2-3; D possibly corresponds to TRBD2 (7 bases). This CDR3 region has 16 residues. Looked up from germline, CDR1 is WSHSY and CDR2 is SAAADI. Trimming pared 11 bases from V and 1 base from J, leaving 22 bases between. The CDR3 loop is CAATQGWGGRTDTQYF. DNA of the CDR3: TGCGCCGCCACCCAAGGTTGGGGGGGGCGCACAGATACGCAGTATTTT.

This clone was observed once. This rearrangement joins TRBV19 to TRBJ2-1; the match to TRBD2 covers 9 bases. Unmatched junction bases numbered 9, after V lost 3 bases and J lost 3 bases. This CDR3 contains 17 residues. Looked up from germline, CDR1 is LNHDA and CDR2 is SQIVND (reference sequence). The CDR3 DNA is TGTGCCAGTAGTATCCGTCGGACTAGCGCGTACTACAATGAGCAGTTCTTC. Encoded protein: CASSIRRTSAYYNEQFF.

The rearrangement links TRBV7-2 to TRBJ2-1, with D perhaps TRBD2 (7 bases). V lost 4 bases, J lost 8 bases, and 30 bases lay in between. The CDR3 sequence is 19 residues long. CDR1 is SGHTA, CDR2 FQGNSA, per germline. The CDR3 loop reads CASSYNARRGAGAPHEQFF. In DNA form, the CDR3 reads TGTGCCAGCAGCTACAACGCCCGCCGGGGGGCGGGAGCCCCCCATGAGCAGTTCTTC.

J is TRBJ1-4 and V is TRBV23-1; TRBD1 is a possible D gene (5 bases). TRBV23-1 is designated an ORF whose function remains uncertain. The ends were cut back, 6 bases at V and 4 bases at J, with 6 bases in the middle. This CDR3 spans 12 amino acids. The CDR3 region is CASRGRNEKLFF. Here the CDR3 DNA reads TGCGCCAGCAGGGGGCGTAATGAAAAACTGTTTTTT.

This chain joins TRBV29-1 and TRBJ2-2, with a tentative D call TRBD2 (5 bases). Germline V gene data show CDR1 as SQVTM and CDR2 as ANQGSEA. The CDR3 loop spans 11 amino acids. The V and J ends lost 7 bases and 9 bases respectively, with 12 bases between them. The CDR3 region is CSGASGRELFF. The CDR3 coding sequence is TGCAGCGGGGCCAGCGGCCGGGAGCTGTTTTTT.

The CDR3 bases are TGTGCCAGCAGTTCCGGGACAGAGACCCGCACAGATACGCAGTATTTT. Its protein is CASSSGTETRTDTQYF. The V gene is TRBV6-6, the J gene TRBJ2-3, with TRBD1 identical over 7 bases. Germline V lookup: CDR1 MNHNY, CDR2 SVGAGI (reference sequence). The CDR3 runs to 16 residues. J lost 1 base, V lost 4 bases, and 8 bases had no gene match.

The J gene is TRBJ2-3, the V gene TRBV11-2; D is uncertain. Germline values: CDR1 SGHAT, CDR2 FQNNGV. The length of the CDR3 is 15 residues. The V gene lost 1 base and the J gene lost 1 base, with 9 bases spanning the gap. DNA for the CDR3: TGTGCCAGCAGCTTAGGGCTAGAAGGCACAGATACGCAGTATTTT. Translation gives CASSLGLEGTDTQYF.

The V call is TRBV7-6, the J call TRBJ2-1; D gene unclear. Per germline, CDR1 SGHVS and CDR2 FNYEAQ. V lost 0 bases and J lost 6, with 6 bases in between. This CDR3 spans 13 amino acids. CDR3: CASSLASSNEQFF. The CDR3 DNA follows: TGTGCCAGCAGCTTAGCGAGTAGCAATGAGCAGTTCTTC.

The chain links TRBV6-1 to TRBJ2-1; D is uncertain. The germline gives CDR1 MNHNS, CDR2 SASEGT. The CDR3 loop spans 13 amino acids. V lost 2 bases to trimming and J lost 10 bases, with 12 bases between them. CDR3 nucleotides: TGTGCCAGCAGTGAAAACTTTGAGTGGGAGCAGTTCTTC. It is translated as CASSENFEWEQFF.

The CDR3 DNA is TGTGCCAGCAGTCGAACAGGGGGGACTGAAGCTTTCTTT. Its translation is CASSRTGGTEAFF. This sequence joins TRBV6-5 and TRBJ1-1, with 8 nucleotides matching TRBD1. Germline CDR1 reads MNHEY; CDR2 reads SVGAGI. The trim removed 5 bases at V and 5 bases at J, leaving 4 bases unmatched. The length of the CDR3 is 13 residues.

The chain employs TRBV7-2 and TRBJ2-1; 8 bases are shared with TRBD2. V trimming: 0 bases; J trimming: 4 bases; junction bases outside the gene matches: 5. This CDR3 spans 16 amino acids. From germline, CDR1 is SGHTA and CDR2 FQGNSA. The CDR3 DNA sequence: TGTGCCAGCAGCTTAGCTCCTAGCGGGCCATACAATGAGCAGTTCTTC. Its translation: CASSLAPSGPYNEQFF.

This chain uses TRBV10-1 with TRBJ2-1, with a tentative D call TRBD1 (6 bases). The CDR3 totals 16 residues. The V gene's germline CDR1 is WNHNN and CDR2 SYGVQD (reference sequence). The V end lost 8 bases, the J end lost 0 bases, and 17 bases lay between the germline ends. The CDR3 spells CASSTGWRSSYNEQFF. In nucleotides, the CDR3 is TGCGCCAGCTCTACAGGGTGGCGGAGCTCCTACAATGAGCAGTTCTTC.

This chain links TRBV11-3 with TRBJ1-1; 10 bases agree with TRBD1. CDR3 length: 16 residues. Trimming took 5 bases from V and 5 from J; bases not matched to a gene: 11. Germline V lookup: CDR1 SGHNT, CDR2 YENEEA. CDR3 DNA sequence: TGTGCCAGCAGCCCTCGGACAGGGGGGACGGCGACTGAAGCTTTCTTT. It yields the protein CASSPRTGGTATEAFF.

The chain recombines TRBV5-4 with TRBJ2-1; TRBD2 might be the D (6 bases). Germline assignment: CDR1 SGHNT and CDR2 YYREEE (reference sequence). The CDR3 spans 15 residues. Trimming cost V 4 bases and J 10 bases, with 21 bases left between them. CDR3 coding DNA: TGTGCCAGCAGCCCCCACCCCGGCGGAGGGTCGGAGCAGTTCTTC. Its translation is CASSPHPGGGSEQFF.

Comments on this clone: This specimen includes other DNA sequences encoding the same CDR3. The chain uses TRBV11-2 and TRBJ2-3; D is perhaps TRBD1 (5 bases). CDR1 and CDR2 (germline): SGHAT, FQNNGV. V lost 0 bases to trimming and J lost 2 bases, with 6 bases between them. This CDR3 has 14 amino acids. CDR3 sequence: CASSLDRVTDTQYF. CDR3 nucleotide sequence: TGTGCCAGCAGCTTAGACAGGGTCACAGATACGCAGTATTTT.

The rearrangement links TRBV7-2 to TRBJ2-7; 13 nucleotides align to TRBD2. With 2 bases clipped from V and 7 bases from J, the junction kept 8 bases outside the gene matches. Germline V gene sequence: CDR1 SGHTA, CDR2 FQGNSA. This CDR3 is built from 16 residues. The CDR3 spells CASSLSRTSGSGEQYF. Written as DNA, the CDR3 is TGTGCCAGCAGCTTAAGTAGGACTAGCGGGAGTGGAGAGCAGTACTTC.

The V call is TRBV10-1, the J call TRBJ2-2, with TRBD1 as a possible D gene (6 bases). CDR1 WNHNN and CDR2 SYGVQD come from the germline V gene (reference sequence). Between the trimmed V and J ends, which lost 3 bases and 0 bases, there was a span of 20 bases. This CDR3 comprises 19 residues. The DNA for the CDR3 is TGCGCCAGCAGTGAACAGGCCCTCCCGAAGGGGGCGAACACCGGGGAGCTGTTTTTT. Protein sequence: CASSEQALPKGANTGELFF.

The chain recombines TRBV18 with TRBJ1-5, with D possibly TRBD1 on 5 matching bases. Germline V gives CDR1 KGHSH, CDR2 LQKENI. This CDR3 comprises 14 residues. Trimming shortened V by 2 bases and J by 5 bases, and 10 bases separated the two germline ends. CDR3 DNA: TGTGCCAGCTCACCATCCGGACAAGATCAGCCCCAGCATTTT. Its protein is CASSPSGQDQPQHF.

The chain couples TRBV21-1 to TRBJ2-7; the D call of TRBD1 is as the table states it, not checked on the DNA. TRBV21-1 is flagged as a pseudogene. The CDR3 consists of 17 residues. This CDR3 is CASSKALRDRAVSEQYF. The CDR3 bases are TGTGCCAGCAGCAAAGCGCTTCGCGACAGGGCGGTCTCCGAGCAGTACTTC.